The present T cell receptor (beta chain) was sequenced within a study of early T cells in non-severe SARS-CoV-2 infection. Whole-study context: With bulk RNA from unsorted whole blood as input, sequencing yielded unpaired chains.

Unique molecular identifiers tagged individual cDNA molecules. TCRdb re-derived calls from the 5' RACE reads in MiXCR, one entry per CDR3 protein. Seen here are about 76,000 distinct CDR3 sequences, less than 20% observed once, and the top ten hold roughly 12%. This clonotype was recorded many times. The CDR3 is 11 amino acids. The germline gives CDR1 SQVTM, CDR2 ANQGSEA. The V end was cut by 7 bases, the J end by 7 bases, with 11 bases between. The sequenced sample was whole blood. V and J are TRBV29-1 and TRBJ2-1, with a tentative D call TRBD2 (5 bases). This TCR was sampled from an adult who was a healthcare worker with PCR-confirmed SARS-CoV-2 infection or an uninfected control (not recorded which). This chain's CDR3 is CSGRLGNEQFF. The CDR3 nucleotides read TGCAGCGGGAGGTTGGGGAATGAGCAGTTCTTC.